This T cell receptor (beta chain) comes out of a study of blood T cells in healthy people across ages. CDR3 length equals 12 residues. Losses at the gene ends were 2 bases for V and 6 bases for J; bases not matched to a gene: 1. Germline CDR1 and CDR2: SQVTM and ANQGSEA. Findings and limits, study-wide: Nothing was known about donor CMV status, and this possibly confounded expanded clonotype changes.

Comments on this clonotype: The antigen remains unidentified.

It was with a sample-barcoded 5' primer and a J-beta primer mix that a second PCR of roughly 6 to 11 cycles was run. One entry per CDR3 protein, called by TCRdb with MiXCR from the 5' RACE reads. The sample holds around 690,000 distinct CDR3 sequences, around three fifths seen once. The material sequenced was blood. The J gene is TRBJ2-1, the V gene TRBV29-1, with 7 bases fitting TRBD1. This receptor was identified in a man between 60 and 70 years old in good health. DNA of the CDR3: TGCAGCGTTGAACCAGGGGGCAATGAGCAGTTCTTC. Its translation: CSVEPGGNEQFF.